The 18 T cell receptor beta chains listed next were all sequenced from one sample in a study of blood T cell repertoires in COVID-19. Clones were sequenced by immunoSEQ multiplex PCR, and TCRdb holds only the in-frame ones, with some missing. This sample yields 350,000 to 500,000 clones, of which more than 70% are seen a single time; around 1.5% belongs to the top ten. The specimen sequenced was PBMCs or T cells enriched from blood (not recorded which). The receptors here all came from a woman aged 18-29 years who had been exposed to COVID-19.

V is TRBV7-9 and J is TRBJ1-1, with D uncertain. The V and J ends lost 5 bases and 4 bases respectively, with 8 bases between them. The CDR3 runs to 12 residues. CDR1 and CDR2 from the germline V gene are SEHNR and FQNEAQ (reference sequence). The CDR3 loop is CASSLTATEAFF. In DNA form, the CDR3 reads TGTGCCAGCAGCCTAACAGCCACTGAAGCTTTCTTT. Full variable domain (missing parts from reference TRBV7-9 and TRBJ1-1): DTGVSQNPRHKITKRGQNVTFRCDPISEHNRLYWYRQTLGQGPEFLTYFQNEAQLEKSRLLSDRFSAERPKGSFSTLEIQRTEQGDSAMYLCASSLTATEAFFGQGTRLTVV.

The chain recombines TRBV28 with TRBJ1-1, with 7 bases fitting TRBD1. The germline V gene encodes CDR1 MDHEN and CDR2 SYDVKM. V shed 5 bases, J shed 4 bases, and the junction held 10 bases outside the gene matches. There are 15 residues in the CDR3. The CDR3 sequence is CASSPHQGGPTEAFF. Here the CDR3 DNA reads TGTGCCAGCAGTCCGCATCAGGGGGGCCCCACTGAAGCTTTCTTT.

The chain recombines TRBV19 with TRBJ1-5, with 7 bases that match TRBD1. The J segment lost 2 bases and the V segment lost 6 bases, leaving 16 bases of the junction unmatched. The CDR3 is made up of 18 amino acids. The germline V gene has CDR1 LNHDA and CDR2 SQIVND (reference sequence). This CDR3 reads CASREQGKGSRGNQPQHF. In nucleotides, the CDR3 is TGTGCCAGTAGGGAACAGGGGAAGGGGTCCCGTGGCAATCAGCCCCAGCATTTT.

The J gene is TRBJ2-3, the V gene TRBV5-1; 8 bases agree with TRBD2. The CDR3 extends over 16 amino acids. In germline, CDR1 is SGHRS, CDR2 YFSETQ. With V trimmed by 0 bases and J by 4 bases, 7 bases remained unmatched. The CDR3 here is CASSLGVGGRPDTQYF. DNA for the CDR3: TGCGCCAGCAGCTTGGGAGTGGGCGGGAGGCCAGATACGCAGTATTTT.

A single count supports this clone. Other nucleotide sequences in the sample specify the same CDR3. The rearrangement links TRBV3-1 (or the pseudogene TRBV3-2) to TRBJ1-5; no definite D call. The CDR3 consists of 14 residues. From germline, CDR1 is LGHDT and CDR2 YNNKEL (reference sequence). V was trimmed by 2 bases and J by 4 bases, leaving 9 bases between them. The CDR3 DNA is TGTGCCAGCAGCCAATCACGGGGAAATCAGCCCCAGCATTTT. Translation: CASSQSRGNQPQHF.

The chain employs TRBV19 and TRBJ1-5; TRBD1 is a possible D gene (5 bases). The CDR3 totals 13 residues. Per germline, CDR1 LNHDA and CDR2 SQIVND (reference sequence). The V end lost 8 bases, the J end lost 4 bases, and 12 bases lay between the germline ends. CDR3 amino acids: CASGMDINQPQHF. CDR3 DNA: TGTGCCAGTGGCATGGACATAAATCAGCCCCAGCATTTT.

V usage is TRBV21-1 and J usage is TRBJ2-6; the table's D call TRBD1 went unverified against the DNA. TRBV21-1 is labeled a pseudogene. The CDR3 loop spans 17 amino acids. CDR3 in amino acids: CASRKQGVNSGANVLTF. DNA of the CDR3: TGTGCCAGCAGAAAACAGGGTGTCAACTCTGGGGCCAACGTCCTGACTTTC.

As to this clone: The sample contains more than one DNA sequence encoding this CDR3. The chain carries TRBV19 and TRBJ2-1; 8 bases match TRBD2. V lost 1 base, J lost 3 bases, and 2 bases stayed unmatched. This CDR3 comprises 15 residues. Germline V gene sequence: CDR1 LNHDA, CDR2 SQIVND (reference sequence). The CDR3 bases are TGTGCCAGTAGTATAGCGGGAGGGCTCTACAATGAGCAGTTCTTC. Protein: CASSIAGGLYNEQFF.

CDR3 in DNA: TGTGCCAGCAATATACGCGGGAGCGGGAGGATTAGGAATGAGCAGTTCTTC. Protein: CASNIRGSGRIRNEQFF. V usage is TRBV5-6 and J usage is TRBJ2-1; 9 nucleotides match TRBD2. V dropped 6 bases and J dropped 7; count of bases not matched to a gene: 17. The CDR3 is made up of 17 amino acids. Germline V gives CDR1 SGHDT, CDR2 YYEEEE.

This rearrangement joins TRBV6-5 to TRBJ1-1; no firm D call. The CDR3 spans 11 residues. The germline V and J ends were trimmed by 6 bases and 8 bases, with 10 bases remaining between them. Germline V gene lookup returns CDR1 MNHEY and CDR2 SVGAGI. The CDR3 protein is CASRDGNEAFF. DNA of the CDR3: TGTGCCAGCAGAGACGGGAACGAAGCTTTCTTT.

This chain uses TRBV11-2 with TRBJ2-7; TRBD1 agrees at 8 bases. V gave up 5 bases and J gave up 2 bases; unmatched junction bases: 5. Germline assignment: CDR1 SGHAT and CDR2 FQNNGV. This CDR3 has 14 residues. CDR3 DNA: TGTGCCAGCAGCGGGACAGGTTACCCCTACGAGCAGTACTTC. The encoded protein is CASSGTGYPYEQYF. Variable domain in full (rest from reference TRBV11-2 and TRBJ2-7): EAGVAQSPRYKIIEKRQSVAFWCNPISGHATLYWYQQILGQGPKLLIQFQNNGVVDDSQLPKDRFSAERLKGVDSTLKIQPAKLEDSAVYLCASSGTGYPYEQYFGPGTRLTVT.

This clone was observed a handful of times. This chain connects TRBV11-2 to TRBJ2-7; D is perhaps TRBD2 (6 bases). CDR3 size: 17 residues. The V gene's germline CDR1 is SGHAT and CDR2 FQNNGV. With 1 base removed from V and 2 bases from J, the gap between germline ends came to 18 bases. In DNA, the CDR3 is TGTGCCAGCAGCTTAGGGGTCGGCGGGGAGATCCCCTACGAGCAGTACTTC. It encodes CASSLGVGGEIPYEQYF.

The chain carries TRBV5-6 and TRBJ2-3, with 10 bases fitting TRBD1. V lost 4 bases, J lost 3 bases, and 8 bases stayed unmatched. CDR1 is SGHDT and CDR2 is YYEEEE in the germline V gene. The CDR3 spans 16 residues. The CDR3 nucleotides are TGTGCCAGCAGCCTACGGACAGGGGGTGGGACAGATACGCAGTATTTT. This encodes CASSLRTGGGTDTQYF.

The V call is TRBV6-5, the J call TRBJ2-7; no definite D call. The germline CDR1 and CDR2 sequences are MNHEY and SVGAGI. The CDR3 totals 11 residues. V was cut by 8 bases and J by 2 bases, with 7 bases left in between. The CDR3 here is CASPKPYEQYF. Here the CDR3 DNA reads TGTGCCAGCCCGAAGCCCTACGAGCAGTACTTC.

The chain links TRBV7-9 to TRBJ1-6; TRBD1 aligns across 9 bases. The CDR3 is made up of 16 amino acids. Unmatched junction bases numbered 12, after V lost 5 bases and J lost 10 bases. Germline V gene data show CDR1 as SEHNR and CDR2 as FQNEAQ (reference sequence). The CDR3, as DNA: TGTGCCAGCAGCCCGGGGACAGGGTTATTTAACTCACCCCTCCACTTT. It specifies CASSPGTGLFNSPLHF.

V gene TRBV2 combines with J gene TRBJ1-5, with TRBD1 identical over 7 bases. The CDR3 runs to 17 residues. The V segment lost 6 bases and the J segment 0 bases; nucleotides outside the gene matches: 11. Per germline, CDR1 SNHLY and CDR2 FYNNEI. The CDR3 region has the DNA TGTGCCAGCAGAGATCGGGACAGCTTCTATAGCAATCAGCCCCAGCATTTT. Its translation: CASRDRDSFYSNQPQHF.

V usage is TRBV6-4 and J usage is TRBJ1-2; no reliable D call. Germline lookup yields CDR1 MRHNA and CDR2 SNTAGT. The ends were cut back, 2 bases at V and 0 bases at J, with 10 bases in the middle. The length of the CDR3 is 15 residues. The CDR3 nucleotides read TGTGCCAGCAGTGACCGGGGAGATACTAACTATGGCTACACCTTC. Translation: CASSDRGDTNYGYTF.

The chain joins TRBV5-6 to TRBJ1-3; possible D gene TRBD1, 5 bases. V lost 5 bases, J lost 0 bases, and 12 bases lay in between. The V gene's germline CDR1 is SGHDT and CDR2 YYEEEE. The CDR3 runs to 15 residues. CDR3 amino acids: CASREGPNSGNTIYF. The CDR3 nucleotides read TGTGCCAGCAGGGAGGGACCCAACTCTGGAAACACCATATATTTT.